This T cell receptor (beta chain) is from a study of shared clonotypes between healthy human individuals. Study in general: The plates for each donor numbered three CD4 naive, three CD4 memory, two CD8 naive and one CD8 memory. General study results and limits: Apart from blood, nothing was sampled; tissue repertoires likely differ. Clonotype sharing among donors likely depends on sequencing depth.

In regard to this clone: Antigen: not known.

The authors ran the assay at deep level. The method was immunoSEQ multiplex PCR; TCRdb's version includes in-frame clones alone and lacks a portion of them. Found here are 2 million to 3 million clones, roughly 93% of them singletons; the top ten hold about 0.38%. The source material was naive CD4+ T cells from PBMCs. Specified subset: CD45RA+ positively selected. The TCR sequence derives from a man younger than 35 in good health. Some clones in this sample may be carry-over from other donors' samples.

CDR3 region: CASSIQRDSYEQYF. As DNA, the CDR3 is TGTGCCAGCAGCATTCAGCGGGACTCCTACGAGCAGTACTTC. J is TRBJ2-7 and V is TRBV7-2, with 7 bases aligning to TRBD2. The ends lost 5 bases at V and 0 bases at J; junction bases unmatched: 4. Germline lookup yields CDR1 SGHTA and CDR2 FQGNSA. The CDR3 is made up of 14 amino acids.